This record covers a single T cell receptor (beta chain). No antigen is known for it. CDR1 and CDR2 (germline): ENHRY, SYGVKD. The length of the CDR3 is 15 residues. The V and J ends lost 4 bases and 3 bases respectively, with 10 bases between them. This sample was taken from a study of CD8+CD57+ T cells in acquired aplastic anemia. In the study overall: Sorted CD4+ and CD8+ cells gave an average of about 3 ug of DNA. Healthy donor CD4+ samples were sequenced to a depth that averaged about 10.8 million reads. Whole-study findings and limits: Some 28 sequences, all CD8+ CDR3, were shared between patients and controls. Patients and healthy controls showed no significant CD8+ Simpson's diversity difference.

Profiling of TCR beta VDJ combinations and CDR3 sequences used genomic DNA as template. TCRdb re-derived calls from the reads in MiXCR, one entry per CDR3 protein. The repertoire holds about 190,000 distinct CDR3 sequences, with less than 70% as singletons. This TCR was recovered from a human donor in good health, serving as a control. This chain joins TRBV10-3 and TRBJ1-6; perhaps TRBD1 as D (6 bases). The sequenced sample was sorted CD4+, CD8+, or CD8+CD57+ T cells (not recorded which) from PBMCs. The CDR3 DNA reads as TGTGCCATCAGTGGGGGGGGCGGCTATAATTCACCCCTCCACTTT. It translates to CAISGGGGYNSPLHF.